This TCR beta chain was captured by sequencing in a study of blood T cell repertoires in COVID-19. Overall study: The study drew acute and convalescent COVID-19 samples from the United States, Italy and Spain. PBMCs, B-cell-depleted T cells, or T cells provided the cDNA or gDNA that made up the material.

Germline V CDR1 and CDR2: SEHNR, FQNEAQ (reference sequence). Deletions cut 4 bases from V and 6 bases from J, with 18 bases between. This CDR3 has 15 amino acids. In the original analysis: Amplified reference gene primers provided the basis for estimating nucleated cell counts. Assay: immunoSEQ multiplex PCR; the TCRdb copy retains only in-frame clones and omits some. V and J calls and clone size follow that table, whereas D and trimming were derived from the DNA. The table lists 370,000 or so clones, roughly 77% of them singletons, with more than 1% in the top ten. V and J are TRBV7-9 and TRBJ1-2, with D maybe TRBD1 (5 bases). The sequence came from a human donor with acute or convalescent COVID-19. The donor label of this sample is uncertain. Sequences were obtained from peripheral blood. CDR3 nucleotides: TGTGCCAGCAGCTACCCGATCCGACAGAACCATGGCTACACCTTC. Amino acids: CASSYPIRQNHGYTF.